The sequence of this T cell receptor beta chain was determined in a study of blood T cells in healthy people across ages. PCR was performed a second time for roughly 7 to 12 cycles using a sample-barcoded 5' primer and a J-beta primer mix. In TCRdb, the 5' RACE reads were re-called with MiXCR into one record per CDR3 protein. The sample carries approximately 800,000 distinct CDR3 sequences, under 40% recorded once. There are many counts of this clonotype. V shed 2 bases and J shed 14 bases, with 14 bases lying between them. This CDR3 spans 12 amino acids. The TCR comes from a man aged 18 to 30 in good health. This rearrangement joins TRBV12-3 or TRBV12-4 to TRBJ2-3; D not certain. Sequencing used blood. CDR3: CASSLSNRGGYF. CDR3 coding DNA: TGTGCCAGCAGTTTATCAAACAGAGGCGGGTATTTT.